Detailed here is one T cell receptor (beta chain). The data are from a study of blood T cell repertoires in COVID-19. Germline-derived CDR1 and CDR2 are SNHLY and FYNNEI. CDR3 length equals 14 residues. Germline trimming cut 6 bases from V and 4 bases from J; bases unmatched to any gene: 5. Assay used: immunoSEQ multiplex PCR; TCRdb lists only in-frame clones, some missing. This table holds about 120,000 clones, 65% to 90% found once. This receptor was obtained from a man aged 80 or over with acute or convalescent COVID-19. The V call is TRBV2, the J call TRBJ1-4; 7 bases are a match to TRBD1. The specimen was peripheral blood. The CDR3 nucleotides read TGTGCCAGCAGGGTGACAGGGTTTAATGAAAAACTGTTTTTT. Translating gives CASRVTGFNEKLFF.